This T cell receptor (beta chain) was observed in a study of shared clonotypes between healthy human individuals. Study details: Per-donor plates numbered three CD4 naive, three CD4 memory, two CD8 naive and one CD8 memory. Study results and caveats: Sorted-subset sequencing was shown by rarefaction to be incomplete despite large depth. Investigators collected only blood, and repertoires in tissues likely differ.

Naive CD8 populations comprised CD45RO-negative cells positively selected for CCR7, excluding terminally differentiated effector memory CD45RA+ cells. The donors, all of them Caucasian adults, lived in Nashville, Tennessee. To note about this clone: Its antigen is still unknown.

Trimming pared 1 base from V and 3 bases from J, leaving 15 bases between. Germline CDR1 is MNHEY and CDR2 is SMNVEV (reference sequence). The CDR3 covers 16 residues. This table comes from immunoSEQ multiplex PCR, and its TCRdb copy is limited to in-frame clones, with some not included. Of approximately 2,200,000 clones listed, under 95% are singletons. This clonotype was obtained from a man between 18 and 35 years old in good health. Some clones in this sample may be carry-over from other donors' samples. This rearrangement joins TRBV27 to TRBJ1-1; no firm D call. Sequenced input: naive CD8+ T cells from PBMCs. CDR3 sequence: CASSLYPGPFDTEAFF. For the CDR3, the DNA is TGTGCCAGCAGTTTATATCCAGGACCGTTCGACACTGAAGCTTTCTTT.